This entry lists 27 T cell receptor beta chains sequenced from one sample in a study of T cell clonality in common variable immunodeficiency. No antigen is known for these receptors. Overall study results and limits: In common variable immunodeficiency, TCR beta chains reportedly carried fewer deletions and N-nucleotide insertions.

TCRdb keeps only in-frame clones here, not all; method: immunoSEQ multiplex PCR. This repertoire holds about 28,000 clones, and none appear only once. Sequenced sample: peripheral blood mononuclear cells. The origin of the receptors is a human donor with common variable immunodeficiency.

Only a few counts were recorded for this clone. From the germline J gene comes the end of the CDR3, since the read stops 3 residues before it. The chain recombines TRBV7-6 with TRBJ2-1; 8 bases are a match to TRBD2. V shed 5 bases, J shed 9 bases, and the junction held 6 bases outside the gene matches. CDR1 and CDR2 from the germline V gene are SGHVS and FNYEAQ. The CDR3 extends over 13 amino acids. The DNA read from the CDR3 is TGTGCCAGCAGCCTGTCGGGGGGGATTGAG. Its translation is CASSLSGGIE. The full CDR3 protein is CASSLSGGIEQFF.

This clone has ten or more counts. The read ends 3 residues before the CDR3 terminus; that terminus is restored from the germline J gene. The gene calls are TRBV18 and TRBJ2-3; D ambiguous. Germline CDR1 is KGHSH and CDR2 is LQKENI. The CDR3 length is 12 residues. The V end was cut by 3 bases, the J end by 4 bases, with 5 bases between. The chain's CDR3 is CASSPSPDTQYF. Partial CDR3 DNA: TGTGCCAGCTCACCTAGCCCAGATACG.

This clone was picked up a small number of times. With the read ending 3 residues before the CDR3 end, the germline J gene is used to fill in that end. The chain employs TRBV7-2 and TRBJ1-5; the match to TRBD1 covers 8 bases. Trimming took 7 bases from V and 6 from J; bases not matched to a gene: 5. The CDR3 is made up of 13 amino acids. Germline CDR1 is SGHTA and CDR2 is FQGNSA. The CDR3 here is CASNTGGSQPQHF. CDR3 DNA (partial): TGTGCCAGCAACACAGGGGGGAGTCAGCCC. Supplemented by reference TRBV7-2 and TRBJ1-5, the full variable domain reads GAGVSQSPSNKVTEKGKDVELRCDPISGHTALYWYRQSLGQGLEFLIYFQGNSAPDKSGLPSDRFSAERTGGSVSTLTIQRTQQEDSAVYLCASNTGGSQPQHFGDGTRLSIL.

On this clone: Read coverage stops 3 residues before the CDR3 terminus; the germline J gene supplies the remainder. This chain links TRBV18 with TRBJ1-2; D gene unclear. Deletions cut 0 bases from V and 4 bases from J, with 15 bases between. This CDR3 region has 16 residues. CDR1 KGHSH and CDR2 LQKENI come from the germline V gene. The sequenced CDR3 bases are TGTGCCAGCTCACCACCGATGGGCCAGGATGGCTATGGC. Translated: CASSPPMGQDGYG. The whole CDR3 protein reads CASSPPMGQDGYGYTF. Supplemented by reference TRBV18 and TRBJ1-2, the full variable domain reads NAGVMQNPRHLVRRRGQEARLRCSPMKGHSHVYWYRQLPEEGLKFMVYLQKENIIDESGMPKERFSAEFPKEGPSILRIQQVVRGDSAAYFCASSPPMGQDGYGYTFGSGTRLTVV.

Note on this clone: With the read ending 3 residues before the CDR3 end, the germline J gene is used to fill in that end. The chain carries TRBV19 and TRBJ2-1, with 10 bases that match TRBD2. In germline, CDR1 is LNHDA, CDR2 SQIVND (reference sequence). V lost 5 bases to trimming and J lost 6 bases; unmatched junction nucleotides: 4. CDR3 length equals 14 residues. Incomplete CDR3 DNA: TGTGCCAGTAGTTCTAGCGGGGGACCCAATGAG. Translated, it gives CASSSSGGPNE. The complete CDR3 sequence is CASSSSGGPNEQFF.

This clone is labeled medium-sized (0.01 to 0.1%). The read falls 3 residues short of the CDR3 end, and the missing part is taken from the germline J gene. The rearrangement joins TRBV20-1 to TRBJ2-5, with 9 bases lining up with TRBD2. Germline V gene lookup returns CDR1 DFQATT and CDR2 SNEGSKA (reference sequence). The V gene end was trimmed by 6 bases and the J gene end by 5 bases; junction bases not matched to a gene: 10. The CDR3 runs to 14 residues. CDR3 residues: CSADLAGEGETQYF. Partial CDR3 DNA: TGCAGTGCCGACTTAGCGGGGGAGGGGGAGACC.

This clone was found a few times. The CDR3 extends 3 residues past the end of the read, so its final part is completed from the germline J gene. The chain carries TRBV6-1 and TRBJ1-2, with D unresolved. The CDR3 is made up of 16 amino acids. The V end lost 4 bases, the J end lost 0 bases, and 15 bases lay between the germline ends. Germline CDR1 MNHNS, CDR2 SASEGT. The CDR3 sequence: CASSALFNGANYGYTF. The DNA read from the CDR3 is TGTGCCAGCAGTGCTCTATTTAACGGGGCTAACTATGGC.

Details on this clone: Read data end 3 residues before the CDR3 end; the end is taken from the germline J gene. This rearrangement joins TRBV7-6 to TRBJ1-2, with D perhaps TRBD1 (5 bases). Germline values: CDR1 SGHVS, CDR2 FNYEAQ. The CDR3 consists of 16 residues. CDR3 DNA (partial): TGTGCCAGCAGCCCTCTTGGGGGGGTGCAGGAAACAACC. It encodes CASSPLGGVQETT. The whole CDR3 reads CASSPLGGVQETTYTF.

The sample holds a few counts of this clone. The read terminates 3 residues ahead of where the CDR3 ends, so the germline J gene completes it. The V call is TRBV19, the J call TRBJ1-2; 10 bases are shared with TRBD1. CDR1 LNHDA and CDR2 SQIVND come from the germline V gene (reference sequence). With V trimmed by 3 bases and J by 6 bases, 10 bases remained unmatched. The length of the CDR3 is 16 residues. The covered CDR3 bases are TGTGCCAGTAGTATCGGGACAGGGGTAAAGAACGATGGC. Amino acid sequence: CASSIGTGVKNDG. The full-length CDR3 reads as CASSIGTGVKNDGYTF.

Regarding this clone: The CDR3 goes on 3 residues after the read ends, and that part is filled in from the germline J gene. This chain uses TRBV7-2 with TRBJ1-2, with D unclear. V shed 4 bases and J shed 0 bases, with 3 bases lying between them. This CDR3 comprises 12 residues. In germline, CDR1 is SGHTA, CDR2 FQGNSA. Incomplete CDR3 DNA: TGTGCCAGCAGCTGGCCTAACTATGGC. It specifies CASSWPNYG. The entire CDR3 protein reads CASSWPNYGYTF. Variable domain in full (rest from reference TRBV7-2 and TRBJ1-2): GAGVSQSPSNKVTEKGKDVELRCDPISGHTALYWYRQSLGQGLEFLIYFQGNSAPDKSGLPSDRFSAERTGGSVSTLTIQRTQQEDSAVYLCASSWPNYGYTFGSGTRLTVV.

The sample holds many counts of this clone. The CDR3 extends 3 residues past the end of the read, so its final part is completed from the germline J gene. The chain recombines TRBV19 with TRBJ2-7; TRBD1 matches at 7 bases. The CDR3 has 15 residues. Germline V gene data show CDR1 as LNHDA and CDR2 as SQIVND (reference sequence). V lost 0 bases to trimming and J lost 1 base; unmatched junction nucleotides: 3. Partial CDR3 DNA: TGTGCCAGTAGTATAGATTTGGGACAGTCCTACGAG. It translates to CASSIDLGQSYE. The entire CDR3 protein is CASSIDLGQSYEQYF.

With respect to this clone: The read gets to within 3 residues of the CDR3 end, and the germline J gene fills in the rest. V usage is TRBV7-9 and J usage is TRBJ1-1, with 9 nucleotides matching TRBD1. Germline V gives CDR1 SEHNR, CDR2 FQNEAQ (reference sequence). The CDR3 is 15 residues long. V shed 4 bases, J shed 1 base, and the junction held 4 bases outside the gene matches. The CDR3: CASSSGQGSNTEAFF. CDR3 DNA, as far as it was read: TGTGCCAGCAGCTCGGGACAGGGATCGAACACTGAA.

The table lists this clone with many counts. The read halts 3 residues ahead of the CDR3 end, with the missing end drawn from the germline J gene. The V gene is TRBV19, the J gene TRBJ1-5; a possible D gene is TRBD1 (6 bases). Per the germline V gene, CDR1 is LNHDA and CDR2 is SQIVND (reference sequence). CDR3 length: 13 residues. V lost 6 bases and J 4 bases, leaving 10 bases between the germline ends. The CDR3 region is CASRGTGNQPQHF. The CDR3 bases that were read are TGTGCCAGTAGGGGCACAGGGAATCAGCCC. The full variable domain, completed using reference TRBV19 and TRBJ1-5, is DGGITQSPKYLFRKEGQNVTLSCEQNLNHDAMYWYRQDPGQGLRLIYYSQIVNDFQKGDIAEGYSVSREKKESFPLTVTSAQKNPTAFYLCASRGTGNQPQHFGDGTRLSIL.

This clone was seen only a few times. The read comes to an end 3 residues before the CDR3 does, leaving the germline J gene to fill in the end. The rearrangement joins TRBV19 to TRBJ2-1; the match to TRBD1 covers 9 bases. The CDR3 is 17 residues long. Per the germline V gene, CDR1 is LNHDA and CDR2 is SQIVND (reference sequence). V shed 4 bases and J 3 bases; nucleotides not matched to a gene: 10. The sequenced CDR3 bases are TGTGCCAGTAGTAACGAGAGGACAGGGGAAGGCTACAATGAG. Its translation: CASSNERTGEGYNE. The entire CDR3 sequence reads CASSNERTGEGYNEQFF.

This clone showed up just a few times. The CDR3 end is not reached by the read, which stops 3 residues before it; the germline J gene fills it in. The J gene is TRBJ1-6, the V gene TRBV7-3; 9 bases match TRBD1. Trimming removed 4 bases from V and 7 bases from J; junction bases left unmatched: 8. The CDR3 extends over 16 amino acids. CDR1 and CDR2 from the germline V gene are SGHTA and FQGTGA. CDR3 sequence reads: CASSSDRTGVNSPLHF. CDR3 DNA, as far as it was read: TGTGCCAGCAGCTCCGACCGGACAGGGGTCAATTCACCC.

A word on this clone: The CDR3 end lies 3 residues beyond the end of the read and is filled in from the germline J gene. The chain is built from TRBV2 and TRBJ2-7; 9 positions match TRBD1. The J segment lost 3 bases and the V segment lost 6 bases, leaving 9 bases of the junction unmatched. The CDR3 extends over 15 amino acids. Germline CDR1 reads SNHLY; CDR2 reads FYNNEI. CDR3: CASRAYRGRSYEQYF. CDR3 DNA, as far as it was read: TGTGCCAGCAGGGCCTACAGGGGGCGCAGCTACGAG.

On this clone itself: The read terminates 3 residues ahead of where the CDR3 ends, so the germline J gene completes it. The V gene is TRBV19, the J gene TRBJ1-1; D remains ambiguous. CDR1 and CDR2 (germline): LNHDA, SQIVND (reference sequence). This CDR3 has 12 residues. Trimming left V 2 bases short and J 3 bases short, with 4 bases between. The covered CDR3 bases are TGTGCCAGTAGTATACTCCACACTGAA. The encoded protein is CASSILHTE. Given in full, the CDR3 is CASSILHTEAFF.

Regarding this clone: Read data end 3 residues before the CDR3 end; the end is taken from the germline J gene. The rearrangement links TRBV19 to TRBJ1-1, with D perhaps matching TRBD1 (5 bases). From germline, CDR1 is LNHDA and CDR2 SQIVND (reference sequence). Trimming took 1 base from V and 1 from J, leaving 16 bases between them. This CDR3 comprises 17 residues. The CDR3 bases that were read are TGTGCCAGTAGTATAGGGGCCCGACAGTGGCCGAACACTGAA. This gives the protein CASSIGARQWPNTE. The complete CDR3 protein is CASSIGARQWPNTEAFF. Full variable domain (outside the CDR3, taken from reference TRBV19 and TRBJ1-1): DGGITQSPKYLFRKEGQNVTLSCEQNLNHDAMYWYRQDPGQGLRLIYYSQIVNDFQKGDIAEGYSVSREKKESFPLTVTSAQKNPTAFYLCASSIGARQWPNTEAFFGQGTRLTVV.

This clone has just a few counts. Read data end 3 residues before the CDR3 end; the end is taken from the germline J gene. This chain links TRBV18 with TRBJ1-2, with TRBD1 matching over 8 bases. With 1 base clipped from V and 6 bases from J, the junction kept 4 bases outside the gene matches. The length of the CDR3 is 14 residues. Germline CDR1 is KGHSH and CDR2 is LQKENI. The sequenced part of the CDR3 DNA is TGTGCCAGCTCACCACTGACAGGGGAGAATGGC. It codes for CASSPLTGENG. From start to end, the CDR3 is CASSPLTGENGYTF.

At least ten counts were recorded for this clone. The junction departs from germline at one end; a sequencing error may be responsible. CDR3 DNA, as far as it was read: TGTGCCAGCACCTTAAGCGGGGGAGATACG. Amino acid sequence: CASTLSGGDT. In full, the CDR3 reads CASTLSGGDTQYF. The chain is built from TRBV7-6 and TRBJ2-3; TRBD2 agrees at 8 bases. The CDR3 end is not reached by the read, which stops 3 residues before it; the germline J gene fills it in. Per the germline V gene, CDR1 is SGHVS and CDR2 is FNYEAQ. The CDR3 contains 13 residues.

Worth noting for this clone: The read is 3 residues too short to cover the CDR3 end, so that end is filled in from the germline J gene. The chain links TRBV6-1 to TRBJ1-6; 7 bases line up with TRBD1. CDR1 and CDR2 from the germline V gene are MNHNS and SASEGT. The CDR3 loop spans 14 amino acids. The ends lost 2 bases at V and 5 bases at J; junction bases unmatched: 0. Incomplete CDR3 DNA: TGTGCCAGCAGTGAACAGGGGGATAATTCACCC. Translating it yields CASSEQGDNSP. The full CDR3 is CASSEQGDNSPLHF.

This clone has ten or more counts. The CDR3 end falls 3 residues outside the read, so it is completed with the germline J gene. The chain combines TRBV29-1 with TRBJ2-7, with D possibly TRBD1 on 6 matching bases. This CDR3 region has 17 residues. V was clipped by 2 bases and J by 1 base, with 21 bases between them. Germline loops: CDR1 SQVTM, CDR2 ANQGSEA. The sequenced CDR3 bases are TGCAGCGTTGAAAGCCTGACAGGCGCGCTTGGGTCCTACGAG. Translating gives CSVESLTGALGSYE. In full, the CDR3 is CSVESLTGALGSYEQYF.

This clone came up many times. The read gets to within 3 residues of the CDR3 end, and the germline J gene fills in the rest. This rearrangement joins TRBV5-4 to TRBJ2-3; 7 nucleotides agree with TRBD1. CDR3 length equals 15 residues. Germline V CDR1 and CDR2: SGHNT, YYREEE (reference sequence). Trimming removed 1 base from V and 5 bases from J; junction bases left unmatched: 7. The sequenced part of the CDR3 DNA is TGTGCCAGCAGCTTGACAGGGGCAGGGGAAGATACG. It encodes CASSLTGAGEDT. In full, the CDR3 is CASSLTGAGEDTQYF.

The sequenced part of the CDR3 DNA is TGTGCCAGCAGTAGGGACAGGGAAATGGGC. It codes for CASSRDREMG. The full CDR3 is CASSRDREMGYTF. The chain uses TRBV2 and TRBJ1-2; 9 bases map to TRBD1. The CDR3 end is not reached by the read, which stops 3 residues before it; the germline J gene fills it in. CDR1 SNHLY and CDR2 FYNNEI come from the germline V gene. The CDR3 extends over 13 amino acids.

Concerning this clone: The sequenced fragment ends 3 residues before the CDR3 boundary, so the rest is inferred from the germline J gene. This rearrangement joins TRBV7-3 to TRBJ2-2; D gene unclear. Trimming removed 1 base from V and 4 bases from J, with 7 bases in between. CDR3 size: 14 residues. In germline, CDR1 is SGHTA, CDR2 FQGTGA. CDR3 amino acids: CASSLNMATGELFF. The covered CDR3 bases are TGTGCCAGCAGCTTAAACATGGCCACCGGGGAG. Drawing the rest from reference TRBV7-3 and TRBJ2-2, the complete variable domain is GAGVSQTPSNKVTEKGKYVELRCDPISGHTALYWYRQSLGQGPEFLIYFQGTGAADDSGLPNDRFFAVRPEGSVSTLKIQRTERGDSAVYLCASSLNMATGELFFGEGSRLTVL.

This clone came up a few times. The CDR3 end is not reached by the read, which stops 3 residues before it; the germline J gene fills it in. J is TRBJ1-5 and V is TRBV18, with D perhaps TRBD1 (5 bases). Between the trimmed V and J ends, which lost 6 bases and 5 bases, there was a span of 20 bases. This CDR3 contains 16 residues. Germline assignment: CDR1 KGHSH and CDR2 LQKENI. The CDR3 sequence: CASSSPRPDNHQPQHF. The CDR3 bases that were read are TGTGCCAGCTCTTCACCACGTCCGGACAATCATCAGCCC.

Concerning this clone itself: The observed sequence ends 3 residues before the CDR3 terminus, with the missing tail filled in from the germline J gene. This chain connects TRBV2 to TRBJ2-7; D might be TRBD1 (5 bases). Germline CDR1 and CDR2: SNHLY and FYNNEI. V was cut by 8 bases and J by 4 bases, with 12 bases left in between. The CDR3 extends over 12 amino acids. The CDR3 here is CASSNQGYEQYF. CDR3 bases read: TGTGCCAGCTCCAATCAGGGTTACGAG.